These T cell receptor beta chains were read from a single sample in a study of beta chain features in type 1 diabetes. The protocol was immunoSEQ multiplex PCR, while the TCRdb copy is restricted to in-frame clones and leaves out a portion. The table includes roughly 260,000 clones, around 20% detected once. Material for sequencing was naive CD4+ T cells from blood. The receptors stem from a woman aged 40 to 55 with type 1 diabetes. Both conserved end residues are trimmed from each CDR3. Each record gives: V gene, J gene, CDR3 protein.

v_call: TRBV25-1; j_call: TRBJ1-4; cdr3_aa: ASRGTVAEKLF
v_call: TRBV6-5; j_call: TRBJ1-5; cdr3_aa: ASRPGQGPFQPQH
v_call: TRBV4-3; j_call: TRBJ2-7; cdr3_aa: ASSRARASGYEQY
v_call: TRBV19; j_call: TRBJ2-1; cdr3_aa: ASSPWAGERDNEQF
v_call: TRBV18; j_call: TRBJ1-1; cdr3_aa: ASSPKEGQGIAEAF
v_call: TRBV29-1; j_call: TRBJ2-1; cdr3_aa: SVGSAGGPGEQF
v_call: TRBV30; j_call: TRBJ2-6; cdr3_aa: AWSPTGGPGANVLT
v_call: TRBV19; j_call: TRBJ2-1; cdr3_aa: ASSTGLIDEQF
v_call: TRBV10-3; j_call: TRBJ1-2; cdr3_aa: AISEGTGYT
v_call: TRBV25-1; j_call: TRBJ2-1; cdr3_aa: ASSLAVEQF
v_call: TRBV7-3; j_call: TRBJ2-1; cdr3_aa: ASSQGAGSVEQF
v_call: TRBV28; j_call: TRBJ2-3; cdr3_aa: ASIPFGLAGTSTDTQY
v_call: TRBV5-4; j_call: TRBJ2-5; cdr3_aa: ASSPPSRGAGGTQY
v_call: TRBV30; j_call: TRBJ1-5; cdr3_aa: AWARGGGNQPQH
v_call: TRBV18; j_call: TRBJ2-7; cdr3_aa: ASSPPVQAYEQY
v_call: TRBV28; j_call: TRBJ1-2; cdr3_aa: ASSLFGGGYT
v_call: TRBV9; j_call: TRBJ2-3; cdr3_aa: ASSAGHRGTDTQY
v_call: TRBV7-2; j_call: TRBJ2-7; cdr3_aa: ASSGTSSSYEQY
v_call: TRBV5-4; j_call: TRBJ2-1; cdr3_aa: ASSLVGRGQGNEQF
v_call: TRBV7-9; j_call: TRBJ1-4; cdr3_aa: ASSSSDRGLVEKLF
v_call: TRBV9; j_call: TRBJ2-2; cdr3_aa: ASTLGGGGYTGELF
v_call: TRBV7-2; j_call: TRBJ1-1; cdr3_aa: ASSLTRTGNTEAF
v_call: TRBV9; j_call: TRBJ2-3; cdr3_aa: ASSVAASGRVYTQY